This paragraph covers one TCR beta chain sequence. V gave up 5 bases and J gave up 9 bases; unmatched junction bases: 15. The CDR3 is 17 residues long. Per the germline V gene, CDR1 is MNHEY and CDR2 is SMNVEV (reference sequence). The data stem from a study of control samples from healthy donors and cancer patients. The protocol was immunoSEQ multiplex PCR, while the TCRdb copy is restricted to in-frame clones and leaves out a portion. The table lists about 92,000 clones, 82% of them singletons. The chain employs TRBV27 and TRBJ2-1; 11 bases match TRBD2. This receptor was identified in a woman in her fifties or sixties in good health. Sequencing used blood. The CDR3 nucleotides read TGTGCCAGCAGTGGTAGCGGGGGGGCGTTCAAGACTGCTGAGCAGTTCTTC. It translates to CASSGSGGAFKTAEQFF.